The rows below give T cell receptor beta chains drawn from one sample of a study of blood T cell repertoires in COVID-19. Generated by immunoSEQ multiplex PCR, the TCRdb table keeps only in-frame clones and is missing some. The sample shows hundreds of thousands of clones, approximately 86% of them seen only once. Sequencing was performed on PBMCs or T cells enriched from blood (not recorded which). The receptors originated from a woman aged 18-35 years who had recovered from COVID-19. The CDR3 runs from the conserved cysteine through the conserved F or W. Each record gives: J gene, clone size, D gene, V gene, CDR3 protein, CDR3 DNA. A D gene is named only where the DNA matches it firmly. Expanded clones get a size class; other rows say once, few or many, or leave the size out.

TRBJ2-5,-,TRBD2,TRBV5-1,CASSSGLAGGQETQYF,TGCGCCAGCAGCTCTGGACTAGCGGGGGGCCAAGAGACCCAGTACTTC
TRBJ1-1,-,TRBD1,TRBV5-1,CASSALTGGITEAFF,TGCGCCAGCAGCGCCTTGACAGGGGGCATCACTGAAGCTTTCTTT
TRBJ1-2,-,TRBD1,TRBV28,CASSLDRGRYGYTF,TGTGCCAGCAGTTTAGACAGGGGGCGCTATGGCTACACCTTC
TRBJ1-5,-,-,TRBV7-8,CASSRSQGMNQPQHF,TGTGCCAGCAGCCGTTCTCAGGGTATGAATCAGCCCCAGCATTTT
TRBJ1-4,-,-,TRBV19,CASRKGGHDEKLFF,TGTGCCAGCCGAAAGGGAGGGCACGATGAAAAACTGTTTTTT
TRBJ1-1,-,-,TRBV5-1,CASSLEGVFDTEAFF,TGCGCCAGCAGCTTGGAGGGGGTTTTTGACACTGAAGCTTTCTTT
TRBJ2-5,-,-,TRBV14,CASSQDTSRETQYF,TGTGCCAGCAGCCAAGATACGTCTCGGGAGACCCAGTACTTC
TRBJ1-2,-,-,TRBV20-1,CSAVPDGYTF,TGCAGTGCTGTTCCAGATGGCTACACCTTC
TRBJ2-7,-,TRBD1,TRBV5-6,CASSSRDRVDEQYF,TGTGCCAGCAGCTCCCGGGACAGGGTAGATGAGCAGTACTTC
TRBJ1-5,-,TRBD1,TRBV18,CASSPEGAWQPQHF,TGTGCCAGCTCACCGGAGGGGGCATGGCAGCCCCAGCATTTT
TRBJ2-7,-,TRBD2,TRBV2,CASRIPGTSGGEQYF,TGTGCCAGCAGGATTCCCGGGACTAGCGGGGGAGAGCAGTACTTC
TRBJ1-1,few,TRBD1,TRBV9,CASSAGQGRGTMNTEAFF,TGTGCCAGCAGCGCCGGACAGGGGCGGGGAACGATGAACACTGAAGCTTTCTTT
TRBJ1-3,few,TRBD1,TRBV18,CASSPLANRGLGNTIYF,TGTGCCAGCTCACCGCTCGCCAACAGGGGGTTAGGAAACACCATATATTTT
TRBJ1-2,-,TRBD1,TRBV7-2,CASSTRTGHLTNYGYTF,TGTGCCAGCAGCACGCGGACAGGGCACCTTACTAACTATGGCTACACCTTC
TRBJ2-7,-,-,TRBV9,CASSVAGDFSYEQYF,TGTGCCAGCAGCGTAGCTGGGGACTTTTCCTACGAGCAGTACTTC
TRBJ1-2,-,-,TRBV7-8,CACLGQGGYTF,TGTGCCTGCCTGGGGCAAGGTGGCTACACCTTC
TRBJ2-1,-,-,TRBV5-1,CASSLDSGLGYNEQFF,TGCGCCAGCAGCTTGGATTCGGGACTGGGTTACAATGAGCAGTTCTTC
TRBJ1-6,-,TRBD1,TRBV7-8,CASSLAPTGRRTPLHF,TGTGCCAGCAGCTTAGCCCCGACAGGGCGCCGAACCCCCCTCCACTTT
TRBJ1-5,-,-,TRBV24-1,CATSSSRGNQPQHF,TGTGCCACCAGTAGTTCACGGGGCAATCAGCCCCAGCATTTT
TRBJ1-3,-,-,TRBV3-1/TRBV3-2,CASSQGFYRVGNTIYF,TGTGCCAGCAGCCAAGGGTTCTACAGGGTGGGAAACACCATATATTTT
TRBJ1-4,-,TRBD1,TRBV6-2/TRBV6-3,CASSRDRGLLTTYF,TGTGCCAGCAGTCGGGACAGGGGCCTACTCACCACATATTTT
TRBJ1-4,-,TRBD1,TRBV28,CASSLGRDRGDEKLFF,TGTGCCAGCAGTTTAGGCCGGGACAGGGGGGATGAAAAACTGTTTTTT
TRBJ2-7,once,TRBD1,TRBV27,CASRKTGGASYEQYF,TGTGCCAGCAGAAAGACAGGGGGCGCTTCCTACGAGCAGTACTTC
TRBJ2-1,-,TRBD2,TRBV28,CATSTGGVAGEQFF,TGTGCCACTTCAACGGGGGGGGTAGCGGGTGAGCAGTTCTTC
TRBJ2-5,-,-,TRBV28,CASSLGQQETQYF,TGTGCCAGCAGTCTCGGACAGCAAGAGACCCAGTACTTC
TRBJ2-5,-,-,TRBV3-1/TRBV3-2,CASSHRVSVETQYF,TGTGCCAGCAGCCACCGGGTATCGGTAGAGACCCAGTACTTC
TRBJ2-7,once,TRBD2,TRBV7-3,CASSPGTSGAGQYF,TGTGCCAGCAGCCCAGGGACTAGCGGGGCCGGGCAGTACTTC
TRBJ2-2,-,TRBD1,TRBV19,CASTGTVVGELFF,TGTGCCAGTACCGGGACAGTTGTTGGGGAGCTGTTTTTT
TRBJ1-1,-,TRBD1,TRBV5-4,CASSSWTGNEKIRAFF,TGTGCCAGCAGCTCATGGACAGGGAACGAGAAGATTCGAGCTTTCTTT
TRBJ1-2,-,-,TRBV19,CASRMSAGTIYGYTF,TGTGCCAGTAGAATGTCGGCAGGGACTATCTATGGCTACACCTTC
TRBJ1-1,-,-,TRBV6-1,CASSELGYTEAFF,TGTGCCAGCAGTGAATTGGGCTACACTGAAGCTTTCTTT
TRBJ2-5,-,TRBD1,TRBV6-2/TRBV6-3,CASSWGQSAETQYF,TGTGCCAGCAGTTGGGGACAGTCGGCAGAGACCCAGTACTTC
TRBJ2-5,few,TRBD2,TRBV5-8,CASSGGLAGGETQYF,TGTGCCAGCAGCGGCGGACTAGCGGGAGGGGAGACCCAGTACTTC
TRBJ2-5,-,-,TRBV4-1,CASSLHGELRTQYF,TGCGCCAGCAGCCTCCATGGGGAGCTCAGGACCCAGTACTTC
TRBJ1-2,-,-,TRBV7-2,CASSLQGFGYTF,TGTGCCAGCAGCTTACAGGGGTTTGGCTACACCTTC
TRBJ2-3,few,TRBD1,TRBV12-5,CASGLDIGQGADTQYF,TGTGCTAGTGGTTTGGATATCGGACAGGGGGCCGATACGCAGTATTTT
TRBJ2-7,-,TRBD1,TRBV5-8,CASSLGWDRGLWEQYF,TGTGCCAGCAGCTTGGGATGGGACAGGGGGCTTTGGGAGCAGTACTTC
TRBJ2-3,-,TRBD1,TRBV28,CASRKLDRGVTQYF,TGTGCCAGCAGAAAGTTGGACAGGGGGGTTACGCAGTATTTT
TRBJ1-6,-,TRBD1,TRBV2,CASSEYPGGNSPLHF,TGTGCCAGCAGTGAATATCCAGGGGGAAATTCACCCCTCCACTTT
TRBJ2-1,-,TRBD2,TRBV7-8,CASSPGGGRMYEQFF,TGTGCCAGCAGCCCTGGGGGCGGGAGGATGTATGAGCAGTTCTTC
TRBJ2-7,-,-,TRBV9,CASSVDLGDYEQYF,TGTGCCAGCAGCGTAGATTTGGGAGATTACGAGCAGTACTTC
TRBJ1-1,-,-,TRBV28,CASRHVPDTEAFF,TGTGCCAGCAGGCATGTTCCGGACACTGAAGCTTTCTTT
TRBJ1-3,few,-,TRBV2,CASSEYGRGSGNTIYF,TGTGCCAGCAGTGAATACGGCAGGGGCTCTGGAAACACCATATATTTT
TRBJ1-6,-,-,TRBV2,CASRGSPNSPLHF,TGTGCCAGCCGAGGGTCGCCGAATTCACCCCTCCACTTT
TRBJ1-1,-,-,TRBV7-3,CASSSSQYTEAFF,TGTGCCAGCAGCTCCTCCCAGTACACTGAAGCTTTCTTT
TRBJ2-2,-,-,TRBV6-2/TRBV6-3,CASSYGLGANTGELFF,TGTGCCAGCAGTTACGGACTGGGGGCTAACACCGGGGAGCTGTTTTTT
TRBJ2-7,once,TRBD2,TRBV4-3,CASSFGLAGDYEQYF,TGCGCCAGCAGCTTCGGACTAGCGGGAGATTACGAGCAGTACTTC
TRBJ2-1,-,-,TRBV15,CATSRDSTDGEQFF,TGTGCCACCAGCAGAGATAGTACAGACGGTGAGCAGTTCTTC
TRBJ1-2,-,-,TRBV4-2,CASSQATSGAPLNYGYTF,TGTGCCAGCAGCCAAGCTACCTCCGGTGCACCTTTAAACTATGGCTACACCTTC
TRBJ1-2,-,-,TRBV28,CASPTRTVYGYTF,TGTGCCAGCCCCACCCGGACAGTCTATGGCTACACCTTC
TRBJ2-7,-,-,TRBV28,CASSLEPRGGYEQYF,TGTGCCAGCAGTTTAGAACCCAGGGGCGGCTACGAGCAGTACTTC